The 10 T cell receptor beta chains below come from one sample, sequenced in a study of identical twins. MiXCR, applied by TCRdb to the 5' RACE reads, yields one record per CDR3 protein. Among about 240,000 distinct CDR3 sequences listed, under 12% were seen once. The specimen was memory T cells sorted from blood. Receptors were obtained from a man aged 45-60 years in good health.

This clonotype was seen a few times. The chain uses TRBV14 and TRBJ2-7, with D possibly TRBD2 on 5 matching bases. Trimming cost V 4 bases and J 3 bases, with 16 bases left between them. The CDR3 extends over 15 amino acids. Germline loops: CDR1 SGHDN, CDR2 FVKESK. The CDR3 DNA sequence: TGTGCCAGCAGCCGCTCCCCGGCACTAGGCTACGAGCAGTACTTC. As protein: CASSRSPALGYEQYF.

The chain carries TRBV20-1 and TRBJ1-1; D is possibly TRBD1 (6 bases). Germline V gives CDR1 DFQATT, CDR2 SNEGSKA (reference sequence). Trimming pared 6 bases from V and 5 bases from J, leaving 16 bases between. The CDR3 contains 13 residues. The CDR3 reads CSAPSLQGTEAFF. The CDR3 DNA sequence: TGCAGTGCCCCCTCCCTACAGGGAACTGAAGCTTTCTTT.

This clonotype has more than one count but fewer than ten. The V and J genes are TRBV12-3 or TRBV12-4 and TRBJ1-5; D remains unclear. CDR3 length equals 14 residues. The V and J ends lost 6 bases and 4 bases respectively, with 13 bases between them. The CDR3 here is CASRVNRANQPQHF. CDR3 DNA sequence: TGTGCCAGCAGAGTGAACAGAGCGAATCAGCCCCAGCATTTT.

This clonotype was counted at least ten times. The gene calls are TRBV29-1 and TRBJ1-1, with D unresolved. Trimming shortened V by 2 bases and J by 6 bases, and 13 bases separated the two germline ends. CDR1 and CDR2 (germline): SQVTM, ANQGSEA. The CDR3 consists of 13 residues. The CDR3 nucleotides read TGCAGCGTTGAAAGCAGAAAAGGTTCTGAAGCTTTCTTT. This sequence encodes CSVESRKGSEAFF.

This clonotype was counted at least ten times. The V gene is TRBV5-6, the J gene TRBJ2-2; D call uncertain. V was clipped by 1 base and J by 5 bases, with 9 bases between them. CDR1 and CDR2 from the germline V gene are SGHDT and YYEEEE. The CDR3 contains 14 residues. CDR3 protein: CASSLYPETGELFF. As DNA, the CDR3 is TGTGCCAGCAGCTTGTATCCGGAGACCGGGGAGCTGTTTTTT. Drawing the rest from reference TRBV5-6 and TRBJ2-2, the complete variable domain is DAGVTQSPTHLIKTRGQQVTLRCSPKSGHDTVSWYQQALGQGPQFIFQYYEEEERQRGNFPDRFSGHQFPNYSSELNVNALLLGDSALYLCASSLYPETGELFFGEGSRLTVL.

This clonotype was picked up many times. In nucleotides, the CDR3 is TGCAGCGTTGTTGAGGTAATGAACACTGAAGCTTTCTTT. Its translation is CSVVEVMNTEAFF. This rearrangement joins TRBV29-1 to TRBJ1-1; D uncertain. V lost 4 bases, J lost 0 bases, and 9 bases lay in between. This CDR3 spans 13 amino acids. Germline V gene lookup returns CDR1 SQVTM and CDR2 ANQGSEA.

The chain is built from TRBV10-2 and TRBJ1-1, with D uncertain. Trimming shortened V by 4 bases and J by 3 bases, and 6 bases separated the two germline ends. The CDR3 is 12 residues long. The germline V gene has CDR1 WSHSY and CDR2 SAAADI. The DNA for the CDR3 is TGCGCCAGCAGTGGGAGGGACACTGAAGCTTTCTTT. Translating it yields CASSGRDTEAFF.

The V and J genes are TRBV11-2 and TRBJ2-7; unclear D gene. This CDR3 comprises 13 residues. Germline CDR1 is SGHAT and CDR2 is FQNNGV. V was shortened by 3 bases and J by 9 bases, with 15 bases between the two germline ends. DNA for the CDR3: TGTGCCAGCAGCTTCCCCCCCGGAGTCGGGCAGTACTTC. Its translation is CASSFPPGVGQYF.

This clonotype has ten or more counts. This sequence joins TRBV3-1 and TRBJ1-3; TRBD1 matches 8 bases. The ends lost 2 bases at V and 4 bases at J; junction bases unmatched: 7. The CDR3 runs 16 residues. Germline CDR1 reads LGHDT; CDR2 reads YNNKEL (reference sequence). CDR3: CASSQRGQADGNTIYF. The CDR3 region has the DNA TGTGCCAGCAGCCAACGGGGACAGGCAGACGGAAACACCATATATTTT.

This clonotype was detected ten times or more. The chain uses TRBV28 and TRBJ2-5, with D tentatively TRBD1 (6 bases). CDR1 MDHEN and CDR2 SYDVKM come from the germline V gene. V was pared by 2 bases and J by 5 bases, with 18 bases between. The CDR3 has 16 amino acids. CDR3 bases: TGTGCCAGCAGTTTAATAGGTGGGGGCTACCGCGAGACCCAGTACTTC. It specifies CASSLIGGGYRETQYF.